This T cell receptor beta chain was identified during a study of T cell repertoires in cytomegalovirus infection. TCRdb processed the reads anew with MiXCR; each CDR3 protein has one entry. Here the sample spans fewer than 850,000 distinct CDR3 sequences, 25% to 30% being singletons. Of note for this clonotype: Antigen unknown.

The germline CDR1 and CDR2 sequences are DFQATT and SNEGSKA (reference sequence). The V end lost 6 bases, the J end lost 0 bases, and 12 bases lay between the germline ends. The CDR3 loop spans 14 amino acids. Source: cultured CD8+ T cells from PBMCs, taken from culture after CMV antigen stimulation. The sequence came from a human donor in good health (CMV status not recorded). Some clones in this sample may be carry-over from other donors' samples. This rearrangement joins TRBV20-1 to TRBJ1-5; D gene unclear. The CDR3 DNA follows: TGCAGTGCCCCCAGGAGAGATAGCAATCAGCCCCAGCATTTT. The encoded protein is CSAPRRDSNQPQHF.